Listed below are T cell receptor beta chains from one sample, sequenced in a study of blood T cell repertoires in COVID-19. Sequencing used immunoSEQ multiplex PCR; TCRdb keeps in-frame clones, though not all of them. The table has about 310,000 clones, around nine tenths seen once; the top ten hold approximately 5.5%. The specimen was PBMCs or T cells enriched from blood (not recorded which). These receptors were obtained from a man aged 55 to 70 who had recovered from COVID-19. Both conserved end residues are part of each CDR3. D genes are given only for firm matches. Some rows mark clone size as missing; the rest say once, few, many or name a class of expanded clone.

abundance,v_gene,d_gene,j_gene,CDR3aa,CDR3nt
once,TRBV5-1,TRBD2,TRBJ2-1,CASSPGLAGRISYNEQFF,TGCGCCAGCAGCCCAGGACTAGCGGGACGTATTTCCTACAATGAGCAGTTCTTC
-,TRBV11-2,-,TRBJ1-5,CASSLVADSNQPQHF,TGTGCCAGCAGCTTAGTGGCAGATAGCAATCAGCCCCAGCATTTT
-,TRBV27,-,TRBJ1-3,CASSLHGTGNTIYF,TGTGCCAGCAGTTTACACGGGACTGGAAACACCATATATTTT
-,TRBV28,-,TRBJ1-5,CASSSFRGRNQPQHF,TGTGCCAGCAGTTCCTTTCGAGGGCGCAATCAGCCCCAGCATTTT
-,TRBV28,-,TRBJ2-7,CASSLGASGGYEQYF,TGTGCCAGCAGCCTGGGGGCTAGCGGTGGCTACGAGCAGTACTTC
-,TRBV5-1,-,TRBJ2-5,CASSLQPQQGEETQYF,TGCGCCAGCAGCCTACAACCCCAACAGGGAGAAGAGACCCAGTACTTC
-,TRBV28,TRBD1,TRBJ1-2,CASSLDPDRGRPNYGYTF,TGTGCCAGCAGTTTAGACCCGGACAGGGGGCGTCCTAACTATGGCTACACCTTC
-,TRBV7-7,TRBD1,TRBJ2-5,CASSLGRGRLSETQYF,TGTGCTAGCAGCTTAGGCAGGGGGCGATTGTCGGAGACCCAGTACTTC
-,TRBV11-1,-,TRBJ2-5,CASSLVPQGQETQYF,TGTGCCAGCAGCTTAGTTCCTCAGGGCCAAGAGACCCAGTACTTC
-,TRBV11-3,-,TRBJ2-1,CASSLGQGSYNEQFF,TGTGCCAGCAGCTTAGGCCAGGGCTCCTACAATGAGCAGTTCTTC
-,TRBV28,TRBD1,TRBJ1-1,CASSSPGGRTEAFF,TGTGCCAGCAGTTCCCCAGGGGGCAGGACTGAAGCTTTCTTT
-,TRBV9,TRBD1,TRBJ2-1,CASSPRDRADNEQFF,TGTGCCAGCAGCCCCCGGGACAGGGCAGACAATGAGCAGTTCTTC
-,TRBV11-2,TRBD2,TRBJ2-7,CASSLLASGRGEQYF,TGTGCCAGCAGCTTATTGGCTAGCGGGAGGGGCGAGCAGTACTTC
-,TRBV7-2,TRBD2,TRBJ2-5,CASSSPGLATVQTQYF,TGTGCCAGCAGCTCCCCGGGACTAGCCACGGTACAGACCCAGTACTTC
once,TRBV28,-,TRBJ1-1,CASSFGGEGTEAFF,TGTGCCAGCAGTTTCGGGGGAGAAGGGACTGAAGCTTTCTTT
-,TRBV6-2/TRBV6-3,-,TRBJ2-3,CASSPVVVTDTQYF,TGTGCCAGCAGCCCAGTAGTTGTCACAGATACGCAGTATTTT
few,TRBV28,TRBD1,TRBJ1-1,CASQTGTGTEAFF,TGTGCCAGCCAGACAGGGACGGGCACTGAAGCTTTCTTT
once,TRBV27,TRBD2,TRBJ2-5,CASSRFGGEEETQYF,TGTGCCAGCAGCAGATTTGGGGGGGAGGAGGAGACCCAGTACTTC
-,TRBV9,TRBD1,TRBJ2-7,CASSAISGTGYEQYF,TGTGCCAGCAGCGCCATATCAGGGACAGGCTACGAGCAGTACTTC
-,TRBV30,-,TRBJ2-1,CAWRNHSVTTYNEQFF,TGTGCCTGGAGGAATCATAGCGTGACTACCTACAATGAGCAGTTCTTC
-,TRBV7-9,TRBD2,TRBJ2-1,CASSLELAGAYNEQFF,TGTGCCAGCAGCTTAGAACTAGCGGGAGCCTACAATGAGCAGTTCTTC
-,TRBV11-1,-,TRBJ2-1,CASSLKGELSNEQFF,TGTGCCAGCAGCTTAAAAGGGGAACTAAGCAATGAGCAGTTCTTC
few,TRBV20-1,-,TRBJ1-2,CSASLRSGRAYGYTF,TGCAGTGCTAGTCTCCGGTCGGGGAGGGCCTATGGCTACACCTTC
-,TRBV18,TRBD2,TRBJ2-1,CASSPSAGGGEQFF,TGTGCCAGCTCACCGTCAGCGGGAGGAGGTGAGCAGTTCTTC
-,TRBV12-5,-,TRBJ1-2,CASGATGHYGYTF,TGTGCTAGTGGTGCTACAGGGCACTATGGCTACACCTTC
-,TRBV2,TRBD1,TRBJ2-7,CASRDRGREQYF,TGTGCCAGCAGAGACAGGGGTCGCGAGCAGTACTTC
-,TRBV18,-,TRBJ1-3,CASSQQGSKAGNTIYF,TGTGCCAGCTCACAACAGGGTTCGAAGGCTGGAAACACCATATATTTT
-,TRBV29-1,TRBD2,TRBJ2-7,CSARGTSGPYEQYF,TGCAGCGCCCGAGGGACTAGCGGTCCTTACGAGCAGTACTTC
-,TRBV28,-,TRBJ1-3,CASSLDYSGNTIYF,TGTGCCAGCAGTTTGGATTACAGTGGAAACACCATATATTTT
-,TRBV9,-,TRBJ1-6,CASSVSYDSPLHF,TGTGCCAGCAGCGTGTCTTATGATTCACCCCTCCACTTT
once,TRBV30,-,TRBJ1-5,CAWSASWRDQPQHF,TGTGCCTGGAGTGCGTCGTGGCGGGATCAGCCCCAGCATTTT
-,TRBV28,-,TRBJ1-2,CASSLGRLNYGYTF,TGTGCCAGCAGTTTAGGGAGGCTAAACTATGGCTACACCTTC
-,TRBV6-4,TRBD2,TRBJ2-1,CASSVGGTSGYNEQFF,TGTGCCAGCAGTGTGGGGGGGACTAGCGGTTACAATGAGCAGTTCTTC
-,TRBV24-1,-,TRBJ2-1,CATSVTQGRNEQFF,TGTGCCACCAGTGTGACACAGGGGAGGAACGAGCAGTTCTTC
-,TRBV24-1,TRBD1,TRBJ1-5,CATSDRVNQPQHF,TGTGCCACCTCCGACAGGGTCAATCAGCCCCAGCATTTT
-,TRBV5-1,-,TRBJ2-3,CASSPGGSTDTQYF,TGCGCCAGCAGCCCGGGCGGGAGCACAGATACGCAGTATTTT
-,TRBV5-4,-,TRBJ1-4,CASSLPGQGKTELFF,TGTGCCAGCAGCTTACCCGGCCAGGGAAAGACGGAACTGTTTTTT
-,TRBV4-1,-,TRBJ1-5,CASSRDRTDNQPQHF,TGCGCCAGCAGCCGAGACAGGACAGACAATCAGCCCCAGCATTTT
-,TRBV5-1,-,TRBJ2-7,CASSLASGLSYEQYF,TGCGCCAGCAGCTTGGCTTCAGGACTATCCTACGAGCAGTACTTC
few,TRBV18,-,TRBJ1-5,CASSPVRGDQPQHF,TGTGCCAGCTCACCGGTCCGGGGTGACCAGCCCCAGCATTTT
-,TRBV10-1,TRBD1,TRBJ1-1,CASSDQTGGAEAFF,TGCGCCAGCAGTGACCAAACAGGGGGTGCTGAAGCTTTCTTT
-,TRBV19,TRBD1,TRBJ2-7,CASSIGGRGSYEQYF,TGTGCCAGTAGTATAGGAGGCAGGGGGTCCTACGAGCAGTACTTC
-,TRBV18,TRBD2,TRBJ2-5,CASSTSSGRKGETQYF,TGTGCCAGCTCAACCTCTAGCGGGAGAAAGGGAGAGACCCAGTACTTC
-,TRBV18,-,TRBJ2-2,CASSRTSRENTGELFF,TGTGCCAGCTCACGTACTAGCAGGGAGAACACCGGGGAGCTGTTTTTT
-,TRBV7-3,TRBD2,TRBJ2-3,CASSYGGGTDTQYF,TGTGCCAGCAGCTATGGGGGAGGGACAGATACGCAGTATTTT
-,TRBV5-6,TRBD2,TRBJ2-7,CASSQGLPTYEQYF,TGTGCCAGCAGCCAGGGACTACCAACCTACGAGCAGTACTTC
few,TRBV18,-,TRBJ1-5,CASSPRQGLSNQPQHF,TGTGCCAGCTCACCACGTCAGGGTCTGAGCAACCAGCCCCAGCATTTT
-,TRBV29-1,TRBD2,TRBJ2-7,CSVEGTSGSYEQYF,TGCAGCGTTGAGGGGACTAGCGGGAGCTACGAGCAGTACTTC
few,TRBV14,TRBD1,TRBJ2-2,CASSLRQGNTGELFF,TGTGCCAGCAGCTTAAGACAGGGGAACACCGGGGAGCTGTTTTTT
-,TRBV5-5,-,TRBJ1-2,CASSLNSPPAYGYTF,TGTGCCAGCAGCTTGAACAGCCCGCCAGCCTATGGCTACACCTTC
-,TRBV5-1,-,TRBJ2-3,CASSSPRGESTDTQYF,TGCGCCAGCAGCTCGCCCCGTGGGGAGAGTACAGATACGCAGTATTTT
-,TRBV6-2/TRBV6-3,-,TRBJ1-3,CASSYSKNREGSGNTIYF,TGTGCCAGCAGTTACTCTAAGAATCGGGAGGGGTCCGGAAACACCATATATTTT
few,TRBV5-5,TRBD2,TRBJ2-7,CASSLVWREPSYEQYF,TGTGCCAGCAGCTTGGTGTGGCGGGAGCCCTCCTACGAGCAGTACTTC
once,TRBV11-2,-,TRBJ2-3,CASSFSVDTQYF,TGTGCCAGCAGCTTTAGCGTTGATACGCAGTATTTT
-,TRBV5-1,-,TRBJ2-3,CASSFIDTQYF,TGCGCCAGCAGCTTTATAGATACGCAGTATTTT
few,TRBV15,-,TRBJ2-1,CATSRVQTGPNRNEQFF,TGTGCCACCAGCAGAGTTCAAACAGGACCTAATCGGAATGAGCAGTTCTTC